This TCR beta chain was found in a study of patients and donors after allogeneic stem cell transplantation. One entry per CDR3 protein results from TCRdb running MiXCR on the RT-PCR reads. The table records approximately 150,000 distinct CDR3 sequences, roughly two fifths of them present only once. This clonotype was observed a few times. The CDR3 sequence is 13 residues long. With 6 bases clipped from V and 10 bases from J, the junction kept 9 bases outside the gene matches. This rearrangement joins TRBV12-3 or TRBV12-4 to TRBJ1-1, with 9 bases aligning to TRBD1. The sample taken for sequencing was blood, either unsorted or a sorted T cell fraction (not recorded which). The sequence was obtained from a human donor who was either an allogeneic HSCT recipient or a stem cell or donor lymphocyte infusion donor (not recorded which). It is not recorded whose cells these are; they may come from a transplant donor. The DNA for the CDR3 is TGTGCCAGCAGCCTCCGGACAGGGGACTCAGCTTTCTTT. This encodes CASSLRTGDSAFF.